The 30 T cell receptor beta chains reported below all come from one sample, sequenced in a study of OX40 agonist ivuxolimab in advanced cancers. Using immunoSEQ multiplex PCR, the repertoire was profiled, and TCRdb retains in-frame clones only, with some absent. The data hold roughly 50,000 clones, with 65% to 85% observed a single time. The sample was CD4+ or CD8+ T cells sorted from blood, taken in a trial of the OX40 agonist ivuxolimab. These receptors all stem from an adult with an advanced solid tumor such as melanoma, head and neck, liver or kidney cancer.

This rearrangement joins TRBV2 to TRBJ1-5; D gene ambiguous. V was pared by 4 bases and J by 1 base, with 8 bases between. Germline V gene sequence: CDR1 SNHLY, CDR2 FYNNEI. The length of the CDR3 is 14 residues. In DNA, the CDR3 is TGTGCCAGCAGTGTGCCGGGGAGCAATCAGCCCCAGCATTTT. Residues: CASSVPGSNQPQHF.

This chain uses TRBV4-3 with TRBJ2-7; D remains unclear. This CDR3 spans 16 amino acids. V lost 1 base, J lost 2 bases, and 15 bases lay in between. Germline CDR1 reads LGHNA; CDR2 reads YSLEER. CDR3 nucleotide sequence: TGCGCCAGCAGCCAAGGAACGGACGGTGCTCCCTACGAGCAGTACTTC. Its protein is CASSQGTDGAPYEQYF.

The chain has TRBV4-2 and TRBJ2-1; unclear D gene. The CDR3 is made up of 14 amino acids. Germline loops: CDR1 LGHNA, CDR2 YNFKEQ. V lost 0 bases and J lost 7, with 10 bases in between. The CDR3 spells CASSQDPRANEQFF. For the CDR3, the DNA is TGTGCCAGCAGCCAAGATCCCCGGGCGAATGAGCAGTTCTTC.

The chain combines TRBV7-3 with TRBJ2-3, with D possibly TRBD2 on 5 matching bases. This CDR3 region has 14 residues. Trimming left V 4 bases short and J 0 bases short, with 8 bases between. Germline V CDR1 and CDR2: SGHTA, FQGTGA. The CDR3 DNA reads as TGTGCCAGCAGCTCGGACTCTAGCACAGATACGCAGTATTTT. This gives the protein CASSSDSSTDTQYF.

This chain links TRBV7-8 with TRBJ2-6, with D possibly matching TRBD1 (5 bases). The V end was cut by 6 bases, the J end by 0 bases, with 24 bases between. The CDR3 covers 20 residues. Germline values: CDR1 SGHVS, CDR2 FQNEAQ. This CDR3 is CASRSLRVQTPFSGANVLTF. DNA of the CDR3: TGTGCCAGCAGATCCCTCAGGGTCCAAACCCCTTTCTCTGGGGCCAACGTCCTGACTTTC.

In this sample, this clone turned up once. The chain carries TRBV13 and TRBJ2-5, with D uncertain. The DNA end is a closer match to TRBJ2-7, so the J assignment may be wrong. Per the germline V gene, CDR1 is PRHDT and CDR2 is FYEKMQ (reference sequence). CDR3 size: 15 residues. CDR3 region: CASSLTHLTSYEQYF. CDR3 sequence (DNA): TGTGCCAGCAGCTTAACACACTTAACCTCCTACGAGCAGTACTTC.

CDR3: CASSPLGAGVVDTQYF. The CDR3 DNA sequence: TGTGCCAGCAGCCCCCTGGGGGCGGGGGTGGTAGATACGCAGTATTTT. The gene calls are TRBV11-2 and TRBJ2-3, with D perhaps matching TRBD2 (7 bases). V was shortened by 5 bases and J by 5 bases, with 20 bases between the two germline ends. The CDR3 length is 16 residues. Looked up from germline, CDR1 is SGHAT and CDR2 is FQNNGV.

V usage is TRBV2 and J usage is TRBJ2-5; 13 bases align to TRBD2. The CDR3 has 15 amino acids. J was trimmed by 4 bases and V by 6 bases; bases with no gene match: 5. Germline values: CDR1 SNHLY, CDR2 FYNNEI. The CDR3, as DNA: TGTGCCAGCAGCCGACGGACTAGCGGGGGAGAGACCCAGTACTTC. Its protein product is CASSRRTSGGETQYF.

The CDR3 nucleotides are TGTGCCAGTAGCCCGAACAGGGCCCGTGGCACCGGGGAGCTGTTTTTT. It specifies CASSPNRARGTGELFF. The chain is built from TRBV19 and TRBJ2-2, with D possibly being TRBD1 (6 bases). The ends were cut back, 6 bases at V and 4 bases at J, with 18 bases in the middle. The CDR3 consists of 16 residues. Germline V lookup: CDR1 LNHDA, CDR2 SQIVND (reference sequence).

The genes are TRBV7-3 and TRBJ1-2, with a weak D call TRBD1 (5 bases). CDR3 length: 14 residues. Between the trimmed V and J ends, which lost 3 bases and 4 bases, there was a span of 12 bases. CDR1 SGHTA and CDR2 FQGTGA come from the germline V gene. DNA for the CDR3: TGTGCCAGCAGCTTCACGGGGGGGAGCTATGGCTACACCTTC. Its translation is CASSFTGGSYGYTF. The complete variable domain, with remaining parts taken from reference TRBV7-3 and TRBJ1-2, reads GAGVSQTPSNKVTEKGKYVELRCDPISGHTALYWYRQSLGQGPEFLIYFQGTGAADDSGLPNDRFFAVRPEGSVSTLKIQRTERGDSAVYLCASSFTGGSYGYTFGSGTRLTVV.

The chain has TRBV29-1 and TRBJ2-3; D is uncertain. V was pared by 0 bases and J by 2 bases, with 6 bases between. Germline V gives CDR1 SQVTM, CDR2 ANQGSEA. This CDR3 contains 13 residues. The CDR3 is CSVEEGYTDTQYF. CDR3 nucleotide sequence: TGCAGCGTTGAAGAGGGGTACACAGATACGCAGTATTTT.

This sequence joins TRBV6-5 and TRBJ2-7, with TRBD1 matching over 7 bases. CDR1 is MNHEY and CDR2 is SVGAGI in the germline V gene. The J segment lost 2 bases and the V segment lost 2 bases, leaving 3 bases of the junction unmatched. The CDR3 runs to 14 residues. The CDR3: CASSYDRAPYEQYF. The DNA for the CDR3 is TGTGCCAGCAGTTACGACAGGGCACCCTACGAGCAGTACTTC.

V and J are TRBV11-3 and TRBJ2-7; 7 bases map to TRBD1. Germline-derived CDR1 and CDR2 are SGHNT and YENEEA. The V and J ends lost 2 bases and 9 bases, in that order; junction bases with no gene match: 10. The CDR3 sequence is 14 residues long. CDR3 protein: CASSLQGGAGGQYF. Here the CDR3 DNA reads TGTGCCAGCAGCTTACAGGGTGGAGCAGGGGGGCAGTACTTC. The full variable domain, with the rest looked up from reference TRBV11-3 and TRBJ2-7, is EAGVVQSPRYKIIEKKQPVAFWCNPISGHNTLYWYLQNLGQGPELLIRYENEEAVDDSQLPKDRFSAERLKGVDSTLKIQPAELGDSAVYLCASSLQGGAGGQYFGPGTRLTVT.

V is TRBV5-1 and J is TRBJ2-3, with D maybe TRBD2 (8 bases). V lost 8 bases to trimming and J lost 6 bases, with 16 bases between them. The CDR3 has 13 amino acids. Per the germline V gene, CDR1 is SGHRS and CDR2 is YFSETQ. The CDR3 nucleotides read TGCGCCAGTTCCAGCGGGGGACAGGATACGCAGTATTTT. Translation: CASSSGGQDTQYF. Combining the CDR3 with reference TRBV5-1 and TRBJ2-3 gives the whole variable domain KAGVTQTPRYLIKTRGQQVTLSCSPISGHRSVSWYQQTPGQGLQFLFEYFSETQRNKGNFPGRFSGRQFSNSRSEMNVSTLELGDSALYLCASSSGGQDTQYFGPGTRLTVL.

This sequence joins TRBV6-6 and TRBJ2-7, with 10 bases fitting TRBD1. This CDR3 spans 16 amino acids. Trimming took 7 bases from V and 3 from J; bases not matched to a gene: 12. The V gene's germline CDR1 is MNHNY and CDR2 SVGAGI (reference sequence). This chain's CDR3 is CASTHTGTGVIYEQYF. The CDR3, as DNA: TGTGCCAGCACCCACACCGGGACAGGGGTCATCTACGAGCAGTACTTC.

The rearrangement links TRBV6-4 to TRBJ2-5, with a possible D match to TRBD1 (5 bases). The CDR3 spans 13 residues. Germline V gene sequence: CDR1 MRHNA, CDR2 SNTAGT. The V end was cut by 0 bases, the J end by 4 bases, with 6 bases between. CDR3 loop: CASSDSRGETQYF. The CDR3 DNA sequence: TGTGCCAGCAGTGACTCAAGGGGAGAGACCCAGTACTTC.

This chain joins TRBV18 and TRBJ2-7; 8 nucleotides align to TRBD1. The germline V gene has CDR1 KGHSH and CDR2 LQKENI. Trimming removed 6 bases from V and 3 bases from J; junction bases left unmatched: 10. This CDR3 region has 15 residues. The CDR3 here is CASSPGGQSYYEQYF. DNA for the CDR3: TGTGCCAGCTCCCCAGGGGGCCAGTCCTACTACGAGCAGTACTTC.

The V call is TRBV4-3, the J call TRBJ2-1, with TRBD1 identical over 7 bases. CDR1 and CDR2 (germline): LGHNA, YSLEER. The V gene end was trimmed by 0 bases and the J gene end by 4 bases; junction bases not matched to a gene: 6. This CDR3 contains 16 residues. CDR3 in amino acids: CASSQERDSAYNEQFF. In nucleotides, the CDR3 is TGCGCCAGCAGCCAAGAAAGGGACAGCGCTTACAATGAGCAGTTCTTC.

The V call is TRBV5-1, the J call TRBJ2-3; maybe TRBD2 (6 bases). The CDR3 runs 13 residues. Trimming pared 2 bases from V and 6 bases from J, leaving 10 bases between. In germline, CDR1 is SGHRS, CDR2 YFSETQ. The CDR3 protein is CASSFAGLDTQYF. The CDR3 DNA reads as TGCGCCAGCAGCTTCGCGGGGCTTGATACGCAGTATTTT.

The CDR3 sequence is CAISEPVVRNQPQHF. The CDR3 bases are TGTGCCATCAGTGAGCCTGTGGTTCGGAATCAGCCCCAGCATTTT. The V gene is TRBV10-3, the J gene TRBJ1-5, with D uncertain. The germline CDR1 and CDR2 sequences are ENHRY and SYGVKD. This CDR3 has 15 amino acids. V gave up 2 bases and J gave up 4 bases, with 12 bases separating them.

The J gene is TRBJ1-1, the V gene TRBV29-1; D is uncertain. The CDR3 contains 13 residues. Germline assignment: CDR1 SQVTM and CDR2 ANQGSEA. The ends were cut back, 3 bases at V and 5 bases at J, with 13 bases in the middle. The CDR3 nucleotides are TGCAGCGTTGATCCGGCTGCGGGGACTGAAGCTTTCTTT. This codes for CSVDPAAGTEAFF.

Worth noting for this clone: Just one base apart from a much larger clone, this may be a read error. V gene TRBV7-2 combines with J gene TRBJ1-1; D uncertain. Per the germline V gene, CDR1 is SGHTA and CDR2 is FQGNSA. This CDR3 comprises 13 residues. V lost 2 bases, J lost 1 base, and 5 bases lay in between. The CDR3 is CASSLQANTEAFF. The DNA of the CDR3 is TGTGCCAGCAGCTTACAAGCGAACACTGAAGCTTTCTTT. Combining the CDR3 with reference TRBV7-2 and TRBJ1-1 gives the whole variable domain GAGVSQSPSNKVTEKGKDVELRCDPISGHTALYWYRQSLGQGLEFLIYFQGNSAPDKSGLPSDRFSAERTGGSVSTLTIQRTQQEDSAVYLCASSLQANTEAFFGQGTRLTVV.

The chain employs TRBV19 and TRBJ2-3; D gene ambiguous. The CDR3 runs 14 residues. Germline V gene data show CDR1 as LNHDA and CDR2 as SQIVND (reference sequence). Deletions cut 2 bases from V and 2 bases from J, with 8 bases between. Here the CDR3 DNA reads TGTGCCAGTAGTATAATGTCGACCACAGATACGCAGTATTTT. This codes for CASSIMSTTDTQYF. The full variable domain, completed using reference TRBV19 and TRBJ2-3, is DGGITQSPKYLFRKEGQNVTLSCEQNLNHDAMYWYRQDPGQGLRLIYYSQIVNDFQKGDIAEGYSVSREKKESFPLTVTSAQKNPTAFYLCASSIMSTTDTQYFGPGTRLTVL.

J is TRBJ2-5 and V is TRBV5-4; possible D gene TRBD2, 5 bases. V lost 4 bases and J lost 2, with 9 bases in between. The CDR3 covers 13 residues. Germline CDR1 reads SGHNT; CDR2 reads YYREEE (reference sequence). This CDR3 reads CASSLGLQETQYF. CDR3 coding DNA: TGTGCCAGCAGCCTAGGACTTCAAGAGACCCAGTACTTC.

The V gene is TRBV5-4, the J gene TRBJ2-2; 8 bases fit TRBD2. V gave up 2 bases and J gave up 7 bases; unmatched junction bases: 10. This CDR3 contains 16 residues. Germline values: CDR1 SGHNT, CDR2 YYREEE (reference sequence). The DNA of the CDR3 is TGTGCCAGCAGCTTAGGCGGGGGGCCTTCCGGCGGGGAGCTGTTTTTT. Translating gives CASSLGGGPSGGELFF. Complete variable domain (other parts from reference TRBV5-4 and TRBJ2-2): ETGVTQSPTHLIKTRGQQVTLRCSSQSGHNTVSWYQQALGQGPQFIFQYYREEENGRGNFPPRFSGLQFPNYSSELNVNALELDDSALYLCASSLGGGPSGGELFFGEGSRLTVL.

V gene TRBV20-1 combines with J gene TRBJ1-2; tentatively, D is TRBD1 (5 bases). The CDR3 is 10 amino acids. CDR1 is DFQATT, CDR2 SNEGSKA, per germline (reference sequence). V was shortened by 7 bases and J by 5 bases, with 8 bases between the two germline ends. The CDR3 protein is CSVEGYGYTF. The CDR3 DNA reads TGCAGTGTCGAGGGGTATGGCTACACCTTC.

This chain joins TRBV5-5 and TRBJ1-4; TRBD1 matches at 8 bases. V shed 0 bases and J 8 bases; nucleotides not matched to a gene: 3. Germline lookup yields CDR1 SGHKS and CDR2 YYEKEE (reference sequence). The CDR3 consists of 14 residues. CDR3 coding DNA: TGTGCCAGCAGCTTGGGGACAGGGCCCGAAAAACTGTTTTTT. It translates to CASSLGTGPEKLFF.

The CDR3: CASSLDRNQPQHF. DNA for the CDR3: TGTGCCAGCAGCTTGGACCGAAATCAGCCCCAGCATTTT. The chain joins TRBV5-4 to TRBJ1-5; D not certain. With 0 bases removed from V and 4 bases from J, the gap between germline ends came to 5 bases. The CDR3 has 13 residues. Germline-derived CDR1 and CDR2 are SGHNT and YYREEE (reference sequence).

The V call is TRBV11-3, the J call TRBJ1-1; a possible D gene is TRBD1 (6 bases). Trimming left V 5 bases short and J 3 bases short, with 13 bases between. Germline V gene data show CDR1 as SGHNT and CDR2 as YENEEA. The CDR3 is 14 residues long. The CDR3 DNA reads as TGTGCCAGCAGCGGCGCAGGGGTGGACACTGAAGCTTTCTTT. Amino acids: CASSGAGVDTEAFF.

This rearrangement joins TRBV29-1 to TRBJ1-5, with TRBD1 identical over 9 bases. The CDR3 consists of 16 residues. Germline lookup yields CDR1 SQVTM and CDR2 ANQGSEA. The V gene end was trimmed by 6 bases and the J gene end by 5 bases; junction bases not matched to a gene: 14. The CDR3 spells CSVATGTGKGDQPQHF. As DNA, the CDR3 is TGCAGCGTCGCAACCGGGACAGGGAAAGGAGATCAGCCCCAGCATTTT. Combining the CDR3 with reference TRBV29-1 and TRBJ1-5 gives the whole variable domain SAVISQKPSRDICQRGTSLTIQCQVDSQVTMMFWYRQQPGQSLTLIATANQGSEATYESGFVIDKFPISRPNLTFSTLTVSNMSPEDSSIYLCSVATGTGKGDQPQHFGDGTRLSIL.